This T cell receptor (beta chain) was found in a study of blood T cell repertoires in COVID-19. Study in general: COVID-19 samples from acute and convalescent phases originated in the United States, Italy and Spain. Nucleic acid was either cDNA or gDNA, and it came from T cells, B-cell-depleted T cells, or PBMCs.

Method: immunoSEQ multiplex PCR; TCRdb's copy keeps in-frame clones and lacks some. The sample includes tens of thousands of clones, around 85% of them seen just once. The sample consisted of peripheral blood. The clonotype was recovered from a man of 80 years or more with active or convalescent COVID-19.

The CDR3 DNA reads as TGTGCCAGCAGCCCAGGACAGAGCCAAAATCAGCCCCAGCATTTT. Translation: CASSPGQSQNQPQHF. This sequence joins TRBV7-9 and TRBJ1-5; tentatively, D is TRBD1 (6 bases). This CDR3 comprises 15 residues. The V end was cut by 5 bases, the J end by 4 bases, with 15 bases between. Germline-derived CDR1 and CDR2 are SEHNR and FQNEAQ (reference sequence).